Following are 32 T cell receptor beta chains from one sample sequenced in a study of cytomegalovirus exposure and HLA in healthy donors. The PCR used 60 Vbeta and 13 Jbeta primers. Here immunoSEQ multiplex PCR was the method, and the copy in TCRdb shows in-frame clones only, minus some. This sample carries around 200,000 clones, more than 60% of them seen once, and the ten largest clones take around 1.7%. The material sequenced was PBMCs. The source is a man in his fifties or sixties in good health and CMV-seronegative.

The rearrangement links TRBV19 to TRBJ1-6; TRBD1 matches 12 bases. Germline V gene lookup returns CDR1 LNHDA and CDR2 SQIVND (reference sequence). The ends lost 6 bases at V and 7 bases at J; junction bases unmatched: 1. This CDR3 has 14 residues. In DNA, the CDR3 is TGTGCCAGTAGGGGACAGGGGGCGAATTCACCCCTCCACTTT. This sequence encodes CASRGQGANSPLHF.

The rearrangement uses TRBV18 and TRBJ2-5, with D perhaps matching TRBD2 (6 bases). With the DNA end fitting TRBJ2-7 better, the J assignment may be wrong. Germline CDR1 KGHSH, CDR2 LQKENI. The CDR3 spans 14 residues. The chain's CDR3 is CASSLSGSHDEQYF. The CDR3 nucleotides read TGTGCCAGCTCTCTCAGCGGGTCCCACGACGAGCAGTACTTC.

This clone was counted a few times. The chain's CDR3 is CATSRDTGRVDGYTF. CDR3 bases: TGTGCCACCAGCAGAGATACCGGCAGGGTTGATGGCTACACCTTC. The rearrangement uses TRBV15 and TRBJ1-2; TRBD1 might be the D (5 bases). With 0 bases removed from V and 6 bases from J, the gap between germline ends came to 14 bases. This CDR3 contains 15 residues. From germline, CDR1 is LNHNV and CDR2 YYDKDF (reference sequence).

The chain uses TRBV5-1 and TRBJ2-5; D remains ambiguous. The CDR3 runs to 14 residues. V dropped 1 base and J dropped 4 bases, with 11 bases sitting between them. Germline V gene lookup returns CDR1 SGHRS and CDR2 YFSETQ. CDR3 protein: CASSLIPGRETQYF. Here the CDR3 DNA reads TGCGCCAGCAGCTTGATCCCAGGTCGAGAGACCCAGTACTTC.

CDR3 in amino acids: CSVGGPIPNTEAFF. CDR3 bases: TGCAGCGTTGGGGGGCCGATACCGAACACTGAAGCTTTCTTT. This rearrangement joins TRBV29-1 to TRBJ1-1; D perhaps matches TRBD1 (6 bases). The CDR3 is made up of 14 amino acids. Germline CDR1 and CDR2: SQVTM and ANQGSEA. Trimming shortened V by 4 bases and J by 1 base, and 13 bases separated the two germline ends.

The rearrangement links TRBV19 to TRBJ2-7; 9 nucleotides align to TRBD2. Trimming took 2 bases from V and 4 from J; bases not matched to a gene: 0. The CDR3 is 13 residues long. The V gene's germline CDR1 is LNHDA and CDR2 SQIVND (reference sequence). The CDR3 here is CASSILAGYEQYF. CDR3 nucleotides: TGTGCCAGTAGTATACTAGCGGGATACGAGCAGTACTTC.

CDR3 amino acids: CASSKGTSGNNEQFF. The CDR3 DNA reads as TGTGCCAGCAGCAAAGGGACTAGCGGGAACAATGAGCAGTTCTTC. The chain has TRBV28 and TRBJ2-1, with 13 bases matching TRBD2. The CDR3 consists of 15 residues. The V and J ends lost 6 bases and 5 bases, in that order; junction bases with no gene match: 4. The germline V gene has CDR1 MDHEN and CDR2 SYDVKM.

This chain connects TRBV5-6 to TRBJ2-7, with D perhaps TRBD2 (6 bases). The CDR3 extends over 13 amino acids. The V and J ends lost 2 bases and 5 bases respectively, with 11 bases between them. Per the germline V gene, CDR1 is SGHDT and CDR2 is YYEEEE. The CDR3 DNA reads as TGTGCCAGCAGCTTTGGAGGGAACCACGAGCAGTACTTC. The encoded protein is CASSFGGNHEQYF.

The chain joins TRBV28 to TRBJ1-2; 7 nucleotides match TRBD1. In germline, CDR1 is MDHEN, CDR2 SYDVKM. This CDR3 is 14 amino acids long. The J segment lost 7 bases and the V segment lost 5 bases, leaving 10 bases of the junction unmatched. The CDR3 here is CASSAHRGGSGYTF. In nucleotides, the CDR3 is TGTGCCAGCAGTGCGCACAGGGGCGGTAGTGGCTACACCTTC.

The chain has TRBV5-1 and TRBJ2-1; D might be TRBD1 (6 bases). The CDR3 is 13 amino acids. The germline CDR1 and CDR2 sequences are SGHRS and YFSETQ. Trimming pared 3 bases from V and 7 bases from J, leaving 11 bases between. This CDR3 reads CASSSQGINEQFF. The CDR3 nucleotides read TGCGCCAGCAGCTCGCAGGGGATTAATGAGCAGTTCTTC.

This chain links TRBV27 with TRBJ2-7; the D gene is possibly TRBD2 (5 bases). The CDR3 length is 13 residues. V lost 3 bases and J 3 bases, leaving 9 bases between the germline ends. Germline CDR1 and CDR2: MNHEY and SMNVEV (reference sequence). Here the CDR3 reads CASSLWTGYEQYF. In DNA, the CDR3 is TGTGCCAGCAGTTTGTGGACTGGCTACGAGCAGTACTTC.

This sequence joins TRBV9 and TRBJ2-3; tentatively, D is TRBD2 (6 bases). With 0 bases removed from V and 0 bases from J, the gap between germline ends came to 8 bases. The CDR3 extends over 15 amino acids. CDR1 SGDLS and CDR2 YYNGEE come from the germline V gene. The CDR3 DNA reads TGTGCCAGCAGCGTAGGAAGCGGGAGCACAGATACGCAGTATTTT. As protein: CASSVGSGSTDTQYF.

The chain employs TRBV28 and TRBJ1-1, with a tentative D call TRBD1 (5 bases). CDR1 is MDHEN and CDR2 is SYDVKM in the germline V gene. V gave up 4 bases and J gave up 4 bases, with 13 bases separating them. CDR3 length equals 14 residues. CDR3 coding DNA: TGTGCCAGCAGTTCACGGGGGGGGATCACTGAAGCTTTCTTT. Translated, it gives CASSSRGGITEAFF.

CDR3 sequence reads: CASSFQGSWGYTF. The CDR3 region has the DNA TGTGCCAGCAGCTTCCAGGGGTCCTGGGGCTACACCTTC. This sequence joins TRBV7-2 and TRBJ1-2, with D tentatively TRBD1 (6 bases). Per germline, CDR1 SGHTA and CDR2 FQGNSA. Trimming left V 3 bases short and J 8 bases short, with 13 bases between. The CDR3 loop spans 13 amino acids.

V is TRBV4-1 and J is TRBJ1-3; no reliable D call. Trimming left V 0 bases short and J 6 bases short, with 12 bases between. Germline CDR1 and CDR2: MGHRA and YSYEKL. The CDR3 runs to 15 residues. As DNA, the CDR3 is TGCGCCAGCAGCCAAGAAACAACGGGGTTAAACACCATATATTTT. Amino acid sequence: CASSQETTGLNTIYF.

The genes are TRBV18 and TRBJ2-3; a possible D gene is TRBD2 (5 bases). V lost 3 bases, J lost 6 bases, and 10 bases lay in between. The germline V gene encodes CDR1 KGHSH and CDR2 LQKENI. This CDR3 is 13 amino acids long. The CDR3 here is CASSPRTGDTQYF. The CDR3 nucleotides read TGTGCCAGCTCACCCCGGACGGGGGATACGCAGTATTTT.

The rearrangement joins TRBV25-1 to TRBJ2-7, with a possible D match to TRBD1 (6 bases). Germline V lookup: CDR1 MGHDK, CDR2 SYGVNS. Trimming took off 4 bases at V and 5 bases at J, with 15 bases between the two ends. This CDR3 has 14 amino acids. CDR3 residues: CASSGLDRLDEQYF. The CDR3 coding sequence is TGTGCCAGCAGTGGACTTGACAGGTTGGACGAGCAGTACTTC.

The chain uses TRBV11-2 and TRBJ2-1; D may be TRBD1 (5 bases). The V end was cut by 4 bases, the J end by 6 bases, with 25 bases between. This CDR3 spans 18 amino acids. Germline values: CDR1 SGHAT, CDR2 FQNNGV. The CDR3 loop reads CASSSPPETVIGFNEQFF. The DNA of the CDR3 is TGTGCCAGCAGCTCCCCGCCGGAGACAGTAATCGGTTTCAATGAGCAGTTCTTC.

The chain recombines TRBV30 with TRBJ2-6; a possible D gene is TRBD1 (5 bases). Deletions cut 7 bases from V and 1 base from J, with 8 bases between. CDR1 GTSNPN and CDR2 SVGIG come from the germline V gene (reference sequence). The CDR3 runs to 13 residues. CDR3 amino acids: CAFRQSGANVLTF. The CDR3 DNA is TGTGCCTTCCGACAGTCTGGGGCCAACGTCCTGACTTTC. The variable domain in full, with the rest retrieved from reference TRBV30 and TRBJ2-6, is SQTIHQWPATLVQPVGSPLSLECTVEGTSNPNLYWYRQAAGRGLQLLFYSVGIGQISSEVPQNLSASRPQDRQFILSSKKLLLSDSGFYLCAFRQSGANVLTFGAGSRLTVL.

The chain employs TRBV7-3 and TRBJ2-3; 9 nucleotides match TRBD1. CDR3 length: 15 residues. Germline loops: CDR1 SGHTA, CDR2 FQGTGA. J lost 3 bases, V lost 5 bases, and 6 bases had no gene match. The CDR3 sequence: CASSRSGQGTDTQYF. The CDR3 DNA sequence: TGTGCCAGCAGCCGCTCAGGACAGGGGACAGATACGCAGTATTTT.

The V call is TRBV6-1, the J call TRBJ2-4; D gene ambiguous. The V end lost 0 bases, the J end lost 12 bases, and 12 bases lay between the germline ends. The CDR3 is 13 residues long. Per germline, CDR1 MNHNS and CDR2 SASEGT. The chain's CDR3 is CASSEAQLLGQYF. The CDR3 nucleotides are TGTGCCAGCAGTGAAGCACAGTTGTTAGGTCAGTACTTC.

The V call is TRBV5-6, the J call TRBJ2-5; D unclear. The J call may be faulty, since TRBJ2-7 better matches the DNA end. CDR3 length equals 13 residues. Looked up from germline, CDR1 is SGHDT and CDR2 is YYEEEE. The CDR3 nucleotides are TGTGCCAGCAGCTTGGTTTCAGACTACGAGCAGTACTTC. Translating gives CASSLVSDYEQYF.

The chain links TRBV6-1 to TRBJ2-7, with 7 bases identical to TRBD1. V shed 7 bases and J 0 bases; nucleotides not matched to a gene: 3. The CDR3 length is 13 residues. Germline V CDR1 and CDR2: MNHNS, SASEGT. Here the CDR3 reads CASMGQSSYEQYF. The CDR3 DNA sequence: TGTGCCAGCATGGGACAGAGCTCCTACGAGCAGTACTTC.

This chain joins TRBV5-4 and TRBJ2-2; the D is unclear. V lost 4 bases, J lost 0 bases, and 10 bases lay in between. From germline, CDR1 is SGHNT and CDR2 YYREEE (reference sequence). The CDR3 consists of 15 residues. The CDR3 DNA reads as TGTGCCAGCAGCCGAGAGTTGGCGAACACCGGGGAGCTGTTTTTT. This encodes CASSRELANTGELFF.

This chain uses TRBV28 with TRBJ2-1; TRBD1 aligns across 8 bases. V lost 9 bases to trimming and J lost 9 bases; unmatched junction nucleotides: 4. This CDR3 has 11 residues. Per the germline V gene, CDR1 is MDHEN and CDR2 is SYDVKM. The CDR3 DNA reads TGTGCCAGGACAGGGGAACGTGAGCAGTTCTTC. It codes for CARTGEREQFF.

This rearrangement joins TRBV25-1 to TRBJ2-5; 7 bases map to TRBD2. TRBJ2-7 explains the end of the DNA better; the J call may be wrong. CDR3 length: 14 amino acids. Germline-derived CDR1 and CDR2 are MGHDK and SYGVNS. The CDR3 bases are TGTGCCAGCAGCCTTACTTTAGGGAGGGACGAGCAGTACTTC. This gives the protein CASSLTLGRDEQYF.

This clone showed up just once. The gene calls are TRBV7-2 and TRBJ2-1; unclear D gene. Germline V gene data show CDR1 as SGHTA and CDR2 as FQGNSA. This CDR3 comprises 15 residues. Trimming removed 1 base at V and 2 bases at J, with 9 bases between. The CDR3 loop is CASSLVGRTYNEQFF. The DNA for the CDR3 is TGTGCCAGCAGCTTAGTTGGCAGGACCTACAATGAGCAGTTCTTC.

This clone has only a few counts. The V and J genes are TRBV5-8 and TRBJ2-1; D unclear. The V and J ends lost 4 bases and 10 bases respectively, with 9 bases between them. Looked up from germline, CDR1 is SGHTS and CDR2 is YDEGEE. There are 11 residues in the CDR3. CDR3 residues: CASSPLSEQFF. CDR3 in DNA: TGTGCCAGCAGCCCTCTTAGCGAGCAGTTCTTC.

The V gene is TRBV28, the J gene TRBJ1-3, with D possibly being TRBD1 (5 bases). Germline CDR1 MDHEN, CDR2 SYDVKM. This CDR3 is built from 17 residues. Trimming cost V 2 bases and J 0 bases, with 14 bases left between them. CDR3 sequence: CASSLIGAVSSGNTIYF. The DNA for the CDR3 is TGTGCCAGCAGTTTAATAGGGGCGGTTAGCTCTGGAAACACCATATATTTT. Based on the CDR3 plus reference TRBV28 and TRBJ1-3, the full variable domain is DVKVTQSSRYLVKRTGEKVFLECVQDMDHENMFWYRQDPGLGLRLIYFSYDVKMKEKGDIPEGYSVSREKKERFSLILESASTNQTSMYLCASSLIGAVSSGNTIYFGEGSWLTVV.

CDR3: CASRTWGREPDTQYF. The CDR3 region has the DNA TGTGCCAGTCGCACGTGGGGGAGGGAGCCAGATACGCAGTATTTT. This chain joins TRBV19 and TRBJ2-3; 7 bases fit TRBD2. The CDR3 is 15 amino acids. J was trimmed by 4 bases and V by 8 bases; bases with no gene match: 12. Germline V gene lookup returns CDR1 LNHDA and CDR2 SQIVND (reference sequence).

The chain uses TRBV29-1 and TRBJ2-1; D perhaps matches TRBD1 (6 bases). Germline V CDR1 and CDR2: SQVTM, ANQGSEA. Trimming pared 6 bases from V and 1 base from J, leaving 13 bases between. The CDR3 length is 14 residues. CDR3 bases: TGCAGCGTCGATAGACAGGATTCCTACAATGAGCAGTTCTTC. This encodes CSVDRQDSYNEQFF.

In this sample, this clone turned up once. The rearrangement links TRBV7-9 to TRBJ1-5; no reliable D call. This CDR3 contains 15 residues. Trimming shortened V by 0 bases and J by 0 bases, and 6 bases separated the two germline ends. CDR1 is SEHNR, CDR2 FQNEAQ, per germline (reference sequence). The CDR3: CASSLAGSSNQPQHF. Written as DNA, the CDR3 is TGTGCCAGCAGCTTAGCAGGGAGTAGCAATCAGCCCCAGCATTTT.